The entry below gives a single T cell receptor beta chain sequence along with its context. The target antigen is unknown. The data are from a study of cytomegalovirus exposure and HLA in healthy donors. General observations from the study: TCR sequences were mostly rare, though some public TCRs occurred in many donors.

Some clones are missing from TCRdb's copy, which holds only in-frame ones; the method was immunoSEQ multiplex PCR. The table shows about 150,000 clones, with more than 70% occurring only once. V lost 3 bases and J lost 5, with 7 bases in between. This CDR3 is 13 amino acids long. Germline loops: CDR1 SGHAT, CDR2 FQNNGV. Sequenced sample: PBMCs. This chain uses TRBV11-2 with TRBJ2-2, with no clear D. The receptor comes from a human donor in good health. The CDR3 DNA sequence: TGTGCCAGCAGCTTGTCCTTAACCGGGGAGCTGTTTTTT. Translated, it gives CASSLSLTGELFF.